Described below is a single TCR beta chain sequence and its context. There are many counts of this clonotype. What this receptor recognizes is not known. No base qualities exist here, and no much larger clone lies one base off it. Systemically healthy Caucasian individuals from Russia, 39 in total and aged roughly 6 to 95 years, were included as donors. Each donor gave approximately 9.3 milliliters of peripheral blood, collected into EDTA-treated Vacutainer tubes. Ficoll-Paque density-gradient centrifugation was used to isolate PBMCs, with at least 7 million per sample. Total RNA was extracted from PBMCs with Trizol reagent, with at least 5 micrograms obtained per sample. The percentages of naive CD45RAhigh/CD27high T cells were determined by flow cytometry on a PBMC aliquot from every donor. These data are taken from a study of blood T cells in healthy people across ages (dated by TCRdb to 2014 to 2015). Background on the whole study: In model experiments, template switching captured roughly one uniquely barcoded TCR beta cDNA molecule for every two T cells. To track age-related changes in TCR beta repertoire diversity, the study relied on deep sequencing normalized with unique cDNA molecular identifiers. Four age groups were formed from the donors: young (average about 17 years), middle-aged (just under 40), aged (around 68) and long-lived (around 82). To avoid experimental bias, donors of different ages were distributed randomly across sequencing lanes. Two additional independent replicas of 1 million unique cDNA reads from the same blood draw were analyzed for two donors (one aged 18 to 30 and one aged 80 or older). The paper's findings and limits, for the study overall: The CMV infection status of donors was not known, potentially confounding age-related changes in expanded clonotypes. Estimates of total diversity from one million sequenced T cells were regarded as lower bounds and underestimates. There was a strong correlation between observed TCR beta diversity and the percentage of naive T cells measured by flow cytometry. Observed TCR beta diversity per million T cells fell roughly linearly with age, and a significant reduction was already apparent by age around 39. Conclusive comparison of naive and antigen-experienced compartments was prevented by the profiling of bulk unsorted PBMCs. The long-lived group showed more naive CD4+ T cells, fewer expanded clones and increased TCR diversity than the aged group, suggesting age selection.

V gives up 6 bases and J gives up 8 bases, and the segment between their germline ends measures 17 bases. From cysteine to phenylalanine, the CDR3 is 13 amino acids long. The entry retains the CDR3 DNA only, 39 bases that are in frame from base 1. The germline V gene (reference sequence) provides CDR1 DFQATT and CDR2 SNEGSKA. Libraries were made using 5' RACE. These reads were obtained on an Illumina HiSeq 2500. A second about 6 to 11 cycle PCR used a sample-barcoded 5' primer and a J-beta primer mix. A unique molecular identifier was introduced onto each TCR beta cDNA molecule by a template-switch 5' adaptor carrying 12 random nucleotides. At least 2.5 million CDR3-containing paired-end reads were obtained from each sample. All of the RNA was converted into first-strand cDNA using the Mint cDNA synthesis kit, with a TRBC-specific oligonucleotide serving as the primer. After uracil-DNA glycosylase treatment, a first 18-cycle PCR used universal primers M1SS and BC2_uni_R on all cDNA. The source study handled its data this way. For normalization, 1 million high-quality reads were randomly selected from each sample, with every read carrying a distinct molecular identifier. Instead of being binned into consensus sequences, reads with shared molecular identifiers were discarded. MiTCR, run with a Q25 quality threshold and the strictest error-elimination algorithm, handled CDR3 identification, clonotype clustering and error correction. A nonparametric unseen species model with Euler transformation was used to estimate lower-bound total TCR beta diversity. TCRdb passed the public sequencing reads through fastp at Q25 and MiXCR, retaining productive beta sequences. Rows merge per CDR3 protein into single entries with the most common DNA and genes. TCRdb, not the authors, supplied the V and J calls. The sample table records roughly 900,000 distinct CDR3 sequences; under 30% of these occur just once. The top ten constitute approximately 15% of the sample.

Sequencing used blood. Here the chain combines TRBV20-1 and TRBJ2-4; matching of 5 bases hints at TRBD1 as the D gene. This clonotype originated in a woman of 80 years or more in good health. The CDR3 reads CSAGGGRVDIQYF. The DNA reads TGCAGTGCAGGCGGCGGCAGGGTGGACATTCAGTACTTC.